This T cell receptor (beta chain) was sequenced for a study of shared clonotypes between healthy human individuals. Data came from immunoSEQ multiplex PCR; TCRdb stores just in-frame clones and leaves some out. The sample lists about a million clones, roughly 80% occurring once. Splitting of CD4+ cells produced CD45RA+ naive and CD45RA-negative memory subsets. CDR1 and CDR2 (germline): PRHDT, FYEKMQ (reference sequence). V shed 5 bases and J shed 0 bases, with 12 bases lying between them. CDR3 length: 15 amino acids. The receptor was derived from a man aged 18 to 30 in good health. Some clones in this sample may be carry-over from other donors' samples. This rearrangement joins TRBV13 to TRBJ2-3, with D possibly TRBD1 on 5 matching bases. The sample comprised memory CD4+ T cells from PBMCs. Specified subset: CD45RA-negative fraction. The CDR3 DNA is TGTGCCAGCAGCAAGGACACCCATAGCACAGATACGCAGTATTTT. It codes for CASSKDTHSTDTQYF.